A single sample gave rise to the 32 T cell receptor beta chains below, sequenced in a study of cytotoxic CD8 clonotypes in ibrutinib-treated CLL. TCRdb's copy holds only in-frame clones and misses some; the assay was immunoSEQ multiplex PCR. The sample includes around 53,000 clones, approximately 54% of them seen just once. Sequenced material: PBMCs, taken at disease progression, from a patient treated with ibrutinib. Every receptor here comes from a human donor with chronic lymphocytic leukemia.

The rearrangement links TRBV7-2 to TRBJ2-1; D assignment may be TRBD1 or TRBD2 (6 bases each). The V and J ends lost 0 bases and 8 bases respectively, with 14 bases between them. The CDR3 is 15 residues long. Germline V gene sequence: CDR1 SGHTA, CDR2 FQGNSA. CDR3 sequence (DNA): TGTGCCAGCAGCTTAGCAGGGGGGAAAAGGTATGAGCAGTTCTTC. It is translated as CASSLAGGKRYEQFF.

This clone was counted once. The chain carries TRBV6-5 and TRBJ2-5; no clear D. V gave up 0 bases and J gave up 4 bases, with 12 bases separating them. Per the germline V gene, CDR1 is MNHEY and CDR2 is SVGAGI. The CDR3 is 15 residues long. This CDR3 is CASSYSMVSLETQYF. In DNA form, the CDR3 reads TGTGCCAGCAGTTACTCGATGGTTAGCCTAGAGACCCAGTACTTC.

This clone was picked up one time. The chain has TRBV5-6 and TRBJ1-2, with D hard to call. The ends were cut back, 4 bases at V and 3 bases at J, with 4 bases in the middle. The CDR3 is made up of 11 amino acids. Germline lookup yields CDR1 SGHDT and CDR2 YYEEEE. The CDR3 region is CASSRDYGYTF. CDR3 in DNA: TGTGCCAGCAGCCGGGACTATGGCTACACCTTC.

This clone was detected only a few times. The J gene is TRBJ1-4, the V gene TRBV27, with TRBD1 identical over 7 bases. The CDR3 runs to 17 residues. From germline, CDR1 is MNHEY and CDR2 SMNVEV (reference sequence). V dropped 8 bases and J dropped 8; count of bases not matched to a gene: 20. The CDR3 DNA follows: TGTGCCAGCGGACCCCACCTACTCGACAGGGTCCGCGAAAAACTGTTTTTT. Encoded protein: CASGPHLLDRVREKLFF.

The genes are TRBV30 and TRBJ2-7, with D tentatively TRBD1 (6 bases). V lost 1 base and J lost 4, with 8 bases in between. Germline values: CDR1 GTSNPN, CDR2 SVGIG (reference sequence). This CDR3 has 12 residues. This chain's CDR3 is CAWSAQGYEQYF. CDR3 sequence (DNA): TGTGCCTGGAGTGCGCAGGGGTACGAGCAGTACTTC. Full variable domain (rest looked up from reference TRBV30 and TRBJ2-7): SQTIHQWPATLVQPVGSPLSLECTVEGTSNPNLYWYRQAAGRGLQLLFYSVGIGQISSEVPQNLSASRPQDRQFILSSKKLLLSDSGFYLCAWSAQGYEQYFGPGTRLTVT.

This chain joins TRBV7-6 and TRBJ2-1, with D hard to call. CDR1 and CDR2 (germline): SGHVS, FNYEAQ. The CDR3 loop spans 15 amino acids. The V end was cut by 3 bases, the J end by 0 bases, with 9 bases between. The chain's CDR3 is CASSFNPSSYNEQFF. The CDR3 coding sequence is TGTGCCAGCAGCTTTAATCCCAGCTCCTACAATGAGCAGTTCTTC.

This clone showed up just a few times. An end of the junction differs from the germline gene, which may be a read error. The J gene is TRBJ1-2, the V gene TRBV2; D is ambiguous. CDR1 and CDR2 from the germline V gene are SNHLY and FYNNEI. The CDR3 contains 14 residues. The CDR3 reads CASREASGYYGYTF. CDR3 nucleotides: TGTGCCAGCAGGGAAGCCTCAGGTTACTATGGCTACACCTTC. The full variable domain, in which reference TRBV2 and TRBJ1-2 provide the parts outside the CDR3, is EPEVTQTPSHQVTQMGQEVILRCVPISNHLYFYWYRQILGQKVEFLVSFYNNEISEKSEIFDDQFSVERPDGSNFTLKIRSTKLEDSAMYFCASREASGYYGYTFGSGTRLTVV.

The chain combines TRBV18 with TRBJ1-1; D is unclear. From germline, CDR1 is KGHSH and CDR2 LQKENI. The CDR3 contains 11 residues. V was shortened by 5 bases and J by 3 bases, with 4 bases between the two germline ends. CDR3 sequence (DNA): TGTGCCAGCTCATCCCACACTGAAGCTTTCTTT. The encoded protein is CASSSHTEAFF.

This clone was observed a handful of times. The V gene is TRBV7-3, the J gene TRBJ2-2; the match to TRBD1 covers 9 bases. The J segment lost 0 bases and the V segment lost 5 bases, leaving 4 bases of the junction unmatched. Germline CDR1 reads SGHTA; CDR2 reads FQGTGA. This CDR3 region has 16 residues. The chain's CDR3 is CASSIGQGTNTGELFF. The CDR3 bases are TGTGCCAGCAGCATCGGACAGGGGACGAACACCGGGGAGCTGTTTTTT.

This clone was observed a few times. This chain uses TRBV19 with TRBJ1-1; D is ambiguous. V lost 1 base and J lost 6, with 6 bases in between. The CDR3 runs to 12 residues. Germline-derived CDR1 and CDR2 are LNHDA and SQIVND (reference sequence). The CDR3 DNA is TGTGCCAGTAGTATAGGGGGATCTGAAGCTTTCTTT. Protein sequence: CASSIGGSEAFF.

The chain combines TRBV4-3 with TRBJ2-3; 10 bases map to TRBD2. V gave up 4 bases and J gave up 2 bases; unmatched junction bases: 9. This CDR3 has 17 residues. In germline, CDR1 is LGHNA, CDR2 YSLEER. CDR3 bases: TGCGCCAGCAGCCCGGGGGTAGCGGGAGGAGTCACAGATACGCAGTATTTT. Amino acid sequence: CASSPGVAGGVTDTQYF.

The rearrangement uses TRBV4-3 and TRBJ2-2; D may correspond to TRBD1 or TRBD2 (6 bases each). CDR3 size: 17 residues. CDR1 and CDR2 (germline): LGHNA, YSLEER. Trimming pared 0 bases from V and 0 bases from J, leaving 11 bases between. CDR3 coding DNA: TGCGCCAGCAGCCAAGAGGGGGGCTCTACGAACACCGGGGAGCTGTTTTTT. The encoded protein is CASSQEGGSTNTGELFF.

V and J are TRBV28 and TRBJ1-1; D possibly corresponds to TRBD1 (6 bases). Trimming took 10 bases from V and 0 from J, leaving 12 bases between them. Germline V lookup: CDR1 MDHEN, CDR2 SYDVKM. The CDR3 has 13 residues. Here the CDR3 reads CATTGAMNTEAFF. CDR3 nucleotides: TGTGCCACCACGGGGGCCATGAACACTGAAGCTTTCTTT.

Many counts were recorded for this clone. The CDR3 DNA is TGTGCCAGCAGCGTAGGGTGGGGGTCCGACGAGCAGTACTTC. It codes for CASSVGWGSDEQYF. V is TRBV9 and J is TRBJ2-7; either TRBD1 or TRBD2 may supply D (5 bases each). V shed 0 bases and J shed 5 bases, with 12 bases lying between them. The CDR3 covers 14 residues. Germline V gene data show CDR1 as SGDLS and CDR2 as YYNGEE. The variable domain in full, completed from reference TRBV9 and TRBJ2-7, reads DSGVTQTPKHLITATGQRVTLRCSPRSGDLSVYWYQQSLDQGLQFLIQYYNGEERAKGNILERFSAQQFPDLHSELNLSSLELGDSALYFCASSVGWGSDEQYFGPGTRLTVT.

The genes are TRBV5-5 and TRBJ2-5; no firm D call. This CDR3 is built from 14 residues. V lost 2 bases and J 6 bases, leaving 14 bases between the germline ends. Germline CDR1 SGHKS, CDR2 YYEKEE (reference sequence). The CDR3 DNA is TGTGCCAGCAGCTTTGAAGACTCAAGAAAGACCCAGTACTTC. It specifies CASSFEDSRKTQYF. Supplemented by reference TRBV5-5 and TRBJ2-5, the full variable domain reads DAGVTQSPTHLIKTRGQQVTLRCSPISGHKSVSWYQQVLGQGPQFIFQYYEKEERGRGNFPDRFSARQFPNYSSELNVNALLLGDSALYLCASSFEDSRKTQYFGPGTRLLVL.

This clone was detected only a few times. This chain links TRBV19 with TRBJ1-5, with TRBD1 as a possible D gene (5 bases). From germline, CDR1 is LNHDA and CDR2 SQIVND (reference sequence). The CDR3 has 15 residues. V dropped 3 bases and J dropped 4 bases, with 13 bases sitting between them. CDR3 nucleotides: TGTGCCAGTAGTATTGGCAGGGCCCTTAATCAGCCCCAGCATTTT. This sequence encodes CASSIGRALNQPQHF.

CDR3 sequence (DNA): TGTGCCAGTAGACAGGCTAGCGGGAATCTGTACGAGCAGTACTTC. This sequence encodes CASRQASGNLYEQYF. V and J are TRBV19 and TRBJ2-7; 9 nucleotides match TRBD2. Germline lookup yields CDR1 LNHDA and CDR2 SQIVND (reference sequence). V lost 6 bases and J lost 4; bases outside the gene matches: 10. The CDR3 loop spans 15 amino acids. Complete variable domain (other parts from reference TRBV19 and TRBJ2-7): DGGITQSPKYLFRKEGQNVTLSCEQNLNHDAMYWYRQDPGQGLRLIYYSQIVNDFQKGDIAEGYSVSREKKESFPLTVTSAQKNPTAFYLCASRQASGNLYEQYFGPGTRLTVT.

This clone was detected many times. V is TRBV27 and J is TRBJ1-5; no reliable D call. Trimming cost V 5 bases and J 0 bases, with 11 bases left between them. CDR3 length equals 15 residues. Looked up from germline, CDR1 is MNHEY and CDR2 is SMNVEV (reference sequence). This chain's CDR3 is CASSVDGSSNQPQHF. The CDR3 DNA reads as TGTGCCAGCAGTGTCGACGGGTCTAGCAATCAGCCCCAGCATTTT.

A few counts support this clone. The chain joins TRBV6-4 to TRBJ2-6; D may be TRBD1 (7 bases). Germline V gene sequence: CDR1 MRHNA, CDR2 SNTAGT. The CDR3 sequence is 15 residues long. V was pared by 6 bases and J by 3 bases, with 12 bases between. This chain's CDR3 is CASSQGEDGANVLTF. CDR3 sequence (DNA): TGTGCCAGCAGCCAGGGGGAGGATGGGGCCAACGTCCTGACTTTC.

The chain combines TRBV19 with TRBJ1-1; no clear D gene. The germline gives CDR1 LNHDA, CDR2 SQIVND (reference sequence). Trimming pared 3 bases from V and 2 bases from J, leaving 7 bases between. CDR3 length equals 13 residues. CDR3 DNA: TGTGCCAGTAGTATCTTCGGAAACACTGAAGCTTTCTTT. Translating gives CASSIFGNTEAFF.

This clone was observed a single time. The chain combines TRBV25-1 with TRBJ1-1; D may be TRBD1 (6 bases). The length of the CDR3 is 13 residues. Trimming shortened V by 7 bases and J by 11 bases, and 20 bases separated the two germline ends. The germline V gene encodes CDR1 MGHDK and CDR2 SYGVNS. The DNA for the CDR3 is TGTGCCAGCATTAGCACTGGAAGGGGGGCGGCTTTCTTT. Translating gives CASISTGRGAAFF.

This rearrangement joins TRBV27 to TRBJ2-3; 7 nucleotides match TRBD2. In germline, CDR1 is MNHEY, CDR2 SMNVEV (reference sequence). The CDR3 has 14 amino acids. The V segment lost 3 bases and the J segment 6 bases; nucleotides outside the gene matches: 6. This chain's CDR3 is CASSLAGGGDTQYF. Written as DNA, the CDR3 is TGTGCCAGCAGTTTGGCTGGCGGGGGTGATACGCAGTATTTT.

The CDR3 here is CASSLEGFIAFF. In DNA form, the CDR3 reads TGTGCCAGCAGCTTGGAGGGGTTCATAGCTTTCTTT. V is TRBV5-5 and J is TRBJ1-1; a possible D gene is TRBD1 (5 bases). From germline, CDR1 is SGHKS and CDR2 YYEKEE (reference sequence). V was pared by 0 bases and J by 10 bases, with 10 bases between. The CDR3 sequence is 12 residues long.

The CDR3 DNA follows: TGTGCCAGCAGCCCTCAAGGACCCTATAATTCACCCCTCCACTTT. This sequence encodes CASSPQGPYNSPLHF. The chain carries TRBV7-6 and TRBJ1-6; D ambiguous. Germline lookup yields CDR1 SGHVS and CDR2 FNYEAQ. The CDR3 extends over 15 amino acids. With 5 bases removed from V and 2 bases from J, the gap between germline ends came to 10 bases.

The chain joins TRBV5-3 to TRBJ1-5; D perhaps matches TRBD1 (5 bases). TRBV5-3 is flagged as an ORF with uncertain function. V lost 4 bases, J lost 0 bases, and 11 bases lay in between. This CDR3 has 15 amino acids. CDR3 coding DNA: TGTGCCAGAAGCCCGGCGGGGGATAGCAATCAGCCCCAGCATTTT. Its protein is CARSPAGDSNQPQHF.

The chain links TRBV6-5 to TRBJ2-2; D uncertain. CDR1 MNHEY and CDR2 SVGAGI come from the germline V gene. This CDR3 is 12 amino acids long. V shed 6 bases and J shed 8 bases, with 10 bases lying between them. The CDR3: CASSRSRGELFF. As DNA, the CDR3 is TGTGCCAGCAGCCGTAGCAGAGGGGAGCTGTTTTTT.

This clone appeared a few times. This chain connects TRBV28 to TRBJ2-7; 13 nucleotides align to TRBD2. Trimming took 7 bases from V and 2 from J; bases not matched to a gene: 5. Germline CDR1 reads MDHEN; CDR2 reads SYDVKM. This CDR3 is built from 15 residues. CDR3 nucleotide sequence: TGTGCCAGCAAACGGACTAGCGGGGGAACCTACGAGCAGTACTTC. Its translation: CASKRTSGGTYEQYF.

The chain carries TRBV10-3 and TRBJ1-1; the D gene is possibly TRBD1 (5 bases). V dropped 7 bases and J dropped 3 bases, with 15 bases sitting between them. The CDR3 consists of 14 residues. The V gene's germline CDR1 is ENHRY and CDR2 SYGVKD. As DNA, the CDR3 is TGTGCCATCACGAGCAGGGCGGGGGACACTGAAGCTTTCTTT. Translating it yields CAITSRAGDTEAFF.

The V and J genes are TRBV5-6 and TRBJ1-2; possible D gene TRBD1, 6 bases. This CDR3 region has 15 residues. Trimming left V 0 bases short and J 6 bases short, with 15 bases between. Germline V gene data show CDR1 as SGHDT and CDR2 as YYEEEE. This chain's CDR3 is CASSLGTVVVNGYTF. The CDR3 DNA follows: TGTGCCAGCAGCTTGGGGACAGTCGTCGTTAATGGCTACACCTTC.

This chain joins TRBV19 and TRBJ2-2; 9 bases match TRBD1. Unmatched junction bases numbered 8, after V lost 8 bases and J lost 7 bases. Per the germline V gene, CDR1 is LNHDA and CDR2 is SQIVND (reference sequence). CDR3 length: 14 residues. CDR3 protein: CASVGQGYNGELFF. DNA for the CDR3: TGTGCCAGTGTAGGACAGGGGTATAACGGGGAGCTGTTTTTT.

The J gene is TRBJ1-1, the V gene TRBV28; 9 nucleotides line up with TRBD1. This CDR3 has 20 residues. The V gene's germline CDR1 is MDHEN and CDR2 SYDVKM. V lost 2 bases and J lost 2; bases outside the gene matches: 18. CDR3 sequence (DNA): TGTGCCAGCAGTTTACGATTATGGACAGGGGCGTCGAATACAAACACTGAAGCTTTCTTT. It yields the protein CASSLRLWTGASNTNTEAFF.

V usage is TRBV5-1 and J usage is TRBJ2-4, with TRBD2 identical over 10 bases. There are 19 residues in the CDR3. V lost 2 bases and J lost 0; bases outside the gene matches: 11. Germline CDR1 is SGHRS and CDR2 is YFSETQ. In nucleotides, the CDR3 is TGCGCCAGCAGCTTAGGACTAGCGGCTTACCCTTTAGCCAAAAACATTCAGTACTTC. Translating it yields CASSLGLAAYPLAKNIQYF. Drawing the rest from reference TRBV5-1 and TRBJ2-4, the complete variable domain is KAGVTQTPRYLIKTRGQQVTLSCSPISGHRSVSWYQQTPGQGLQFLFEYFSETQRNKGNFPGRFSGRQFSNSRSEMNVSTLELGDSALYLCASSLGLAAYPLAKNIQYFGAGTRLSVL.